This T cell receptor beta chain was sequenced for a study of human T cells and chemical hapten exposure. Study outcomes and limitations: Significantly more large CDR3 similarity clusters were formed by expanded TCRs than by controls.

Sample time point: patch test 1, 2 weeks after DPC sensitization. Indicated treatment: therapeutic diphenylcyclopropenone sensitization with weekly scalp DPC. The CDR3 covers 11 residues. Germline values: CDR1 MDHEN, CDR2 SYDVKM. The V end was cut by 6 bases, the J end by 13 bases, with 12 bases between. TCRdb re-called the RACE reads through MiXCR, storing one row per CDR3 protein. Here the sample spans about 110,000 distinct CDR3 sequences, approximately 10% being singletons. This clonotype was detected ten times or more. Its antigen is as yet unknown. The chain employs TRBV28 and TRBJ2-2, with D possibly being TRBD2 (6 bases). The TCR originated in a woman aged 35 to 49 with alopecia areata. Some clones in this sample may be carry-over from other donors' samples. This specimen was whole blood, taken in connection with sensitization to the hapten diphenylcyclopropenone (DPC). The CDR3 sequence is CASRRDFLLFF. In nucleotides, the CDR3 is TGTGCCAGCAGACGGGACTTTTTGCTGTTTTTT.